A selection of T cell receptor beta chains follows, all from one sample in a study of OX40 agonist ivuxolimab in advanced cancers. The table came from immunoSEQ multiplex PCR; TCRdb's copy has only in-frame clones and leaves some out. Among 40,000 to 65,000 clones listed, about 88% were seen once. The starting material was CD4+ or CD8+ T cells sorted from blood, obtained in a trial of the OX40 agonist ivuxolimab. All receptors come from an adult with an advanced solid tumor such as melanoma, head and neck, liver or kidney cancer. CDR3s include the opening cysteine and the closing phenylalanine or tryptophan. A D gene is named only where the DNA matches it firmly. Rows give clone size only sometimes, using once, few, many, or a class for an expanded clone.

TRBD2	TRBV7-6	TRBJ2-2	once	TGTGCCAGCAGCTTAATGCCGGGGGGTAGTCTCGCCGGGGAGCTGTTTTTT	CASSLMPGGSLAGELFF
NA	TRBV11-3	TRBJ2-1	NA	TGTGCCAGCAGCCAGAGGAGGGGGAACAATGAGCAGTTCTTC	CASSQRRGNNEQFF
NA	TRBV7-2	TRBJ1-5	few	TGTGCCAGCACCCTGGGGGACGGAGGCCCGGCTCAGCCCCAGCATTTT	CASTLGDGGPAQPQHF
TRBD2	TRBV7-9	TRBJ2-5	NA	TGTGCCAGCAGCTTAGTCAGGACTAGCGGCCCGTACCAAGAGACCCAGTACTTC	CASSLVRTSGPYQETQYF
TRBD1	TRBV18	TRBJ1-2	NA	TGTGCCAGCTCACCTCCAAAGACAGGGATCCCTAACTATGGCTACACCTTC	CASSPPKTGIPNYGYTF
NA	TRBV10-3	TRBJ2-7	NA	TGTGCCATCAGGGACAGGGTCGAAGCGGGGCGGAACGAGCAGTACTTC	CAIRDRVEAGRNEQYF
NA	TRBV23-1	TRBJ2-5	NA	TGCGCCAGCAGTCTCCCCCTCCGGGGAGTGCGGGAGACCCAGTACTTC	CASSLPLRGVRETQYF
NA	TRBV6-6	TRBJ2-7	NA	TGTGCCAGCAGTTACTCGACAGGCCTCTCCTACGAGCAGTACTTC	CASSYSTGLSYEQYF
NA	TRBV28	TRBJ1-5	NA	TGTGCCACCGATTACGGGACAAGGAATCAGCCCCAGCATTTT	CATDYGTRNQPQHF
TRBD1	TRBV5-1	TRBJ1-2	once	TGCGCCAGCAGCACTAGACAGGGGGCCAACTATGGCTACACCTTC	CASSTRQGANYGYTF
NA	TRBV27	TRBJ1-5	NA	TGTGCCAGCAGAAACTATTCCAATCAGCCCCAGCATTTT	CASRNYSNQPQHF
NA	TRBV5-1	TRBJ2-2	NA	TGCGCCAGCAGCTTGGGGACACTAAACACCGGGGAGCTGTTTTTT	CASSLGTLNTGELFF
NA	TRBV6-1	TRBJ1-5	NA	TGTGCCAGCAGTCCCACTTATGGCAGCTTAGGACCCCAGCATTTT	CASSPTYGSLGPQHF
TRBD2	TRBV11-2	TRBJ2-7	NA	TGTGCCAGCAGCTTAGAAACAGGGCGTAGCGGGGTGCTTACCTACGAGCAGTACTTC	CASSLETGRSGVLTYEQYF